This TCR beta chain was obtained from a study of blood T cell repertoires in COVID-19. Overall study context: Samples taken during acute and convalescent COVID-19 were collected in the United States, Italy and Spain.

Germline CDR1 reads SEHNR; CDR2 reads FQNEAQ (reference sequence). V lost 4 bases and J lost 5; bases outside the gene matches: 8. CDR3 size: 15 residues. As originally analysed: Amplifying reference gene primers gave estimates of nucleated cell counts. Produced via immunoSEQ multiplex PCR; TCRdb's table is partial and in-frame only. Clone size and V and J calls were adopted from that table, with D and trimming inferred from the DNA. The data contain roughly 200,000 clones, roughly four fifths of them singletons. The specimen was peripheral blood. J is TRBJ2-5 and V is TRBV7-9; TRBD2 aligns across 9 bases. The clonotype originates from a human donor in a cohort sampled during active COVID-19. CDR3 region: CASSSLTSGWETQYF. The CDR3 DNA reads TGTGCCAGCAGCTCCCTTACTAGCGGGTGGGAGACCCAGTACTTC.